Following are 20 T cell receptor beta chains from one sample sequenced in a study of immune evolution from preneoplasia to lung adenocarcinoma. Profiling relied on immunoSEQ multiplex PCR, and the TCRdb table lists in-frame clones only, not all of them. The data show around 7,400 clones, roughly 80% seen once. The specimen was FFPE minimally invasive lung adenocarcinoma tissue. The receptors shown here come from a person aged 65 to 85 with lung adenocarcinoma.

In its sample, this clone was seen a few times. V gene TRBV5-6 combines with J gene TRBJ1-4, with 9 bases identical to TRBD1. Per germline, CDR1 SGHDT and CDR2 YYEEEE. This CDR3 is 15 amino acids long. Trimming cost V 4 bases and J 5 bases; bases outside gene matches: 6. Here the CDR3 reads CASSGGQGPNEKLFF. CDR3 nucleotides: TGTGCCAGCAGCGGAGGACAGGGGCCAAATGAAAAACTGTTTTTT.

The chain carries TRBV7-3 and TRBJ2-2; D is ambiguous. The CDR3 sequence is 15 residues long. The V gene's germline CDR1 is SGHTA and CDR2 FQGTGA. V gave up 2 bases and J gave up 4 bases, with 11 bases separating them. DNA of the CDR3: TGTGCCAGCAGCTTAGCCCCATTCAGCACCGGGGAGCTGTTTTTT. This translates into CASSLAPFSTGELFF.

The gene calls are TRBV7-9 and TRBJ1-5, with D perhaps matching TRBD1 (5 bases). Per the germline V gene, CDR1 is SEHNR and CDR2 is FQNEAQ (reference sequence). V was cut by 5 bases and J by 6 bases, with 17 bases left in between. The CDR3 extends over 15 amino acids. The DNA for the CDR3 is TGTGCCAGCAGCCCAAGTTCAGGGTTCGGTCAGCCCCAGCATTTT. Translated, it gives CASSPSSGFGQPQHF.

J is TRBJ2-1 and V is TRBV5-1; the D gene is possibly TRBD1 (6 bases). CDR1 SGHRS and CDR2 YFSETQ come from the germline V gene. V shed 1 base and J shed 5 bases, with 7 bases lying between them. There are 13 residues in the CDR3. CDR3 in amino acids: CASSLSGDNEQFF. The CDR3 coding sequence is TGCGCCAGCAGCTTGTCAGGGGACAATGAGCAGTTCTTC.

The CDR3 loop reads CASTTQGNTGELFF. The CDR3 coding sequence is TGTGCCAGCACCACGCAGGGTAACACCGGGGAGCTGTTTTTT. The chain carries TRBV28 and TRBJ2-2; TRBD1 is a possible D gene (5 bases). There are 14 residues in the CDR3. Germline V gives CDR1 MDHEN, CDR2 SYDVKM. Trimming took off 7 bases at V and 2 bases at J, with 11 bases between the two ends.

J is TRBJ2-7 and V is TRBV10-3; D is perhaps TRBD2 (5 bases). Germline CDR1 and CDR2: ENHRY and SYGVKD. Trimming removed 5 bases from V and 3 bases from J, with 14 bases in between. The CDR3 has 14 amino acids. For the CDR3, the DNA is TGTGCCATCAGTTTGGGGAGTGGGAACTACGAGCAGTACTTC. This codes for CAISLGSGNYEQYF.

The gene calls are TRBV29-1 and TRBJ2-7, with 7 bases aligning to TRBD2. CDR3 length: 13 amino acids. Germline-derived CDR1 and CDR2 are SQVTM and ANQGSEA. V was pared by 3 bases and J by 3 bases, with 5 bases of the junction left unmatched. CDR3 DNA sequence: TGCAGCGTTGAGGGAGGGGACTACTACGAGCAGTACTTC. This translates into CSVEGGDYYEQYF.

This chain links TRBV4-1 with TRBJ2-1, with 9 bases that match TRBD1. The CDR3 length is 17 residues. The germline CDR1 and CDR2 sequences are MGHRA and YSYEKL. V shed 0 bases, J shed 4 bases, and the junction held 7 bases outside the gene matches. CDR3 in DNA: TGCGCCAGCAGCCAAGAGGCCGGGACAGGGTTTTACAATGAGCAGTTCTTC. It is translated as CASSQEAGTGFYNEQFF.

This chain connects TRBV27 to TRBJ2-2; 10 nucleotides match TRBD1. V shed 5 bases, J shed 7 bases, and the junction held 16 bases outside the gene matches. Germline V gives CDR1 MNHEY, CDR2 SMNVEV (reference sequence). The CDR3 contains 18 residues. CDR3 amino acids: CASSLSRPGQGGDGELFF. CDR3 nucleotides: TGTGCCAGCAGTCTAAGCAGGCCAGGACAGGGGGGTGACGGGGAGCTGTTTTTT.

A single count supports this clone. The CDR3 nucleotides are TGTGCCAGAAGCTGGGTCCGCCGAGTACATGGCTACACCTTC. Translating it yields CARSWVRRVHGYTF. The chain carries TRBV5-3 and TRBJ1-2; unclear D gene. TRBV5-3 is assigned to the ORF class and has an uncertain function. Trimming pared 3 bases from V and 6 bases from J, leaving 15 bases between. This CDR3 spans 14 amino acids.

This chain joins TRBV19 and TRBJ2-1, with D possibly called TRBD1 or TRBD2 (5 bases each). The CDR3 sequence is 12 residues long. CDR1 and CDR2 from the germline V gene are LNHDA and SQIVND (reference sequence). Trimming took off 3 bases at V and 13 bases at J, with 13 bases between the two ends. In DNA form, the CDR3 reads TGTGCCAGTAGTATTGGGGGTGTCTTTCAGTTCTTC. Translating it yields CASSIGGVFQFF.

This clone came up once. The CDR3 is CASSGTSGSLSGEQFF. CDR3 in DNA: TGTGCCAGCAGCGGAACTAGCGGGAGTCTTTCTGGTGAGCAGTTCTTC. The rearrangement links TRBV7-8 to TRBJ2-1; TRBD2 agrees at 11 bases. Looked up from germline, CDR1 is SGHVS and CDR2 is FQNEAQ. CDR3 length: 16 amino acids. The junction had 12 bases not matched to a gene; V was cut back by 5 bases and J by 9 bases.

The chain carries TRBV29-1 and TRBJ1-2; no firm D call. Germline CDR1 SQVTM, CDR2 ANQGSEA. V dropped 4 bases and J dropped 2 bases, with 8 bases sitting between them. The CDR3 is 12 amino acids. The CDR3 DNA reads TGCAGCGTTGTGGGAGCAAACTATGGCTACACCTTC. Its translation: CSVVGANYGYTF.

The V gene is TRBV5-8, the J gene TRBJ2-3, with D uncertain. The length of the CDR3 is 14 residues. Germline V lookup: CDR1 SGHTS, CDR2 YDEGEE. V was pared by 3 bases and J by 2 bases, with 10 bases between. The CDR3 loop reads CASSSHGLTDTQYF. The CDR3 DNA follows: TGTGCCAGCAGCTCCCACGGGCTCACAGATACGCAGTATTTT.

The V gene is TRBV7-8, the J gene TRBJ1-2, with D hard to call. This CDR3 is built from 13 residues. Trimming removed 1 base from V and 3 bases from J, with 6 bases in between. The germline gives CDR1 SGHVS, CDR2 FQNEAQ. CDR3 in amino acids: CASSLVDDYGYTF. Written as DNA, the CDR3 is TGTGCCAGCAGCTTAGTTGATGACTATGGCTACACCTTC.

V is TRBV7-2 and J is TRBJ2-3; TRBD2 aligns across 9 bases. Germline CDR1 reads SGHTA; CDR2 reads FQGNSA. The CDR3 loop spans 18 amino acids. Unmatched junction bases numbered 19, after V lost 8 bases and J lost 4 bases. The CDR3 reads CASRRRRGGPVQPDTQYF. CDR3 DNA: TGTGCCAGCCGGCGTCGGCGGGGGGGCCCGGTTCAGCCAGATACGCAGTATTTT.

The CDR3: CASSGDAGEQFF. The CDR3 coding sequence is TGTGCCAGCAGTGGGGACGCGGGTGAGCAGTTCTTC. This sequence joins TRBV2 and TRBJ2-1, with D perhaps TRBD1 or TRBD2 (5 bases each). Trimming removed 4 bases from V and 9 bases from J, with 10 bases in between. This CDR3 region has 12 residues. Germline CDR1 and CDR2: SNHLY and FYNNEI.

Here the CDR3 reads CASSQDEQPNYGYTF. For the CDR3, the DNA is TGCGCCAGCAGCCAAGATGAACAACCTAACTATGGCTACACCTTC. This sequence joins TRBV4-1 and TRBJ1-2; D is undetermined. This CDR3 spans 15 amino acids. Germline V gives CDR1 MGHRA, CDR2 YSYEKL. V was cut by 0 bases and J by 0 bases, with 8 bases left in between.

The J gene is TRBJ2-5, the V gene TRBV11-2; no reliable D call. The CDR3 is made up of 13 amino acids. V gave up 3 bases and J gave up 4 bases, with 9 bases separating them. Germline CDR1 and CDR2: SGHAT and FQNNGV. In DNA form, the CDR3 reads TGTGCCAGCAGCTTGGAACGGGTAGAGACCCAGTACTTC. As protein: CASSLERVETQYF.

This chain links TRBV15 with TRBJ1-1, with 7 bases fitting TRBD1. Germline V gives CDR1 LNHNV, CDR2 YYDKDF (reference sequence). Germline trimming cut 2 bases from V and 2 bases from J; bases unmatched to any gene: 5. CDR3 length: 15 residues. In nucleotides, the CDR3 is TGTGCCACCAGCAGATTAGGACAGGAAAACACTGAAGCTTTCTTT. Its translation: CATSRLGQENTEAFF.